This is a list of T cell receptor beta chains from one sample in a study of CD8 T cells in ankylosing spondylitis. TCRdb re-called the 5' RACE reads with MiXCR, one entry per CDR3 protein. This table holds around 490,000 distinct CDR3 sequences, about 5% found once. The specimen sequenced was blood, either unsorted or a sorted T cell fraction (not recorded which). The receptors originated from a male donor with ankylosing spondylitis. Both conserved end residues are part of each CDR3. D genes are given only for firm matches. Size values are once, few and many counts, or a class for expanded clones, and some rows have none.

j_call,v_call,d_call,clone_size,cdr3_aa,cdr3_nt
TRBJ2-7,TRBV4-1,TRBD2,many,CASSQTSSGDYEQYF,TGCGCCAGCAGCCAAACTTCTAGCGGGGACTACGAGCAGTACTTC
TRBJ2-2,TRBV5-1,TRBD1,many,CASSFNPQGASGELFF,TGCGCCAGCAGCTTTAACCCACAGGGGGCTTCCGGGGAGCTGTTTTTT
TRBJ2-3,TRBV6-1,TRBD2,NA,CASSPGLAWGTQYF,TGTGCCAGCAGCCCGGGACTAGCATGGGGTACGCAGTATTTT
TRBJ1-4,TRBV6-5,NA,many,CASSYSGQILNEKLFF,TGTGCCAGCAGTTACTCCGGACAGATTCTTAATGAAAAACTGTTTTTT
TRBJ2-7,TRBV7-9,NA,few,CASSAPNIYEQYF,TGTGCCAGCAGCGCTCCTAACATCTACGAGCAGTACTTC
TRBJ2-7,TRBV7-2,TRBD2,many,CASSSLVLAGGEQYF,TGTGCCAGCAGCTCCCTGGTCCTAGCGGGAGGCGAGCAGTACTTC
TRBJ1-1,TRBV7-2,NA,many,CASRYITPGRDTEAFF,TGTGCCAGCAGGTACATCACACCCGGGCGGGACACTGAAGCTTTCTTT
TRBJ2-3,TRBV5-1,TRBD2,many,CASRERGATDTQYF,TGCGCCAGCAGGGAGCGGGGGGCCACAGATACGCAGTATTTT
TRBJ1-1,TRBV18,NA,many,CASSPSPGRGNTEAFF,TGTGCCAGCTCACCATCCCCGGGGCGGGGGAACACTGAAGCTTTCTTT
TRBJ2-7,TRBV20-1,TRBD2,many,CSAPGLAASEQYF,TGCAGTGCTCCGGGACTAGCGGCATCGGAGCAGTACTTC
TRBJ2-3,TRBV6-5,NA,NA,CASSRYPDTQYF,TGTGCCAGCAGTCGGTACCCGGATACGCAGTATTTT
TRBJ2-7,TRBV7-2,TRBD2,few,CASSRGLAGSSYEQYF,TGTGCCAGCAGCCGCGGACTAGCGGGGAGCTCCTACGAGCAGTACTTC
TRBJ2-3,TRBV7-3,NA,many,CASSPDPYITDTQYF,TGTGCCAGCAGCCCCGACCCGTATATCACAGATACGCAGTATTTT
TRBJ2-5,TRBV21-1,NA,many,CASSKDGAGELKGTQYF,TGTGCCAGCAGCAAAGACGGAGCGGGAGAGTTGAAGGGGACCCAGTACTTC
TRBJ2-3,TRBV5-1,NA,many,CASSLTGPQHTQYF,TGCGCCAGCAGCTTGACAGGCCCCCAACATACGCAGTATTTT
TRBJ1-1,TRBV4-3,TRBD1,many,CASSQEATGDTEAFF,TGCGCCAGCAGCCAAGAGGCCACAGGGGACACTGAAGCTTTCTTT
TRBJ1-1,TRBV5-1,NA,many,CASSPPGGPNTEAFF,TGCGCCAGCAGCCCGCCGGGGGGACCGAACACTGAAGCTTTCTTT
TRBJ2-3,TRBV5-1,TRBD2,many,CASSPRASGRVSTDTQYF,TGCGCCAGCAGCCCGAGGGCTAGCGGGAGGGTAAGCACAGATACGCAGTATTTT
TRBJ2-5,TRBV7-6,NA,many,CASSTGAQETQYF,TGTGCCAGCAGCACTGGAGCGCAAGAGACCCAGTACTTC
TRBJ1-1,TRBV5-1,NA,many,CASSLVGGEAFF,TGCGCCAGCAGCTTGGTGGGGGGTGAAGCTTTCTTT
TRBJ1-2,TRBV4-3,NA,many,CASSHVQTEIGYGYTF,TGCGCCAGCAGCCATGTCCAGACAGAAATAGGGTATGGCTACACCTTC
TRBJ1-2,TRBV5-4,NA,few,CASSLPSLYGYTF,TGTGCCAGCAGCCTCCCGTCCCTATATGGCTACACCTTC
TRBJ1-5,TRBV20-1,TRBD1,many,CSGTDANQPQHF,TGCAGCGGGACAGATGCAAATCAGCCCCAGCATTTT
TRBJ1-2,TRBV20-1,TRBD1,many,CSADRTGPYGYTF,TGCAGTGCTGACCGGACAGGGCCCTATGGCTACACCTTC
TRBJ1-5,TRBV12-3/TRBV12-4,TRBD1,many,CASSWDRSNQPQHF,TGTGCCAGCAGCTGGGACAGGTCCAATCAGCCCCAGCATTTT
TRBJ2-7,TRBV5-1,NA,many,CASSLGGGRYEQYF,TGCGCCAGCAGCTTGGGAGGTGGGCGCTACGAGCAGTACTTC
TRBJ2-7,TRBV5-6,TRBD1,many,CASSLQRQGDYYEQYF,TGTGCCAGCAGCCTACAAAGGCAGGGGGATTACTACGAGCAGTACTTC
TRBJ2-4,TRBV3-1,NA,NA,CASSQEGQVAKNIQYF,TGTGCCAGCAGCCAAGAAGGGCAAGTAGCCAAAAACATTCAGTACTTC